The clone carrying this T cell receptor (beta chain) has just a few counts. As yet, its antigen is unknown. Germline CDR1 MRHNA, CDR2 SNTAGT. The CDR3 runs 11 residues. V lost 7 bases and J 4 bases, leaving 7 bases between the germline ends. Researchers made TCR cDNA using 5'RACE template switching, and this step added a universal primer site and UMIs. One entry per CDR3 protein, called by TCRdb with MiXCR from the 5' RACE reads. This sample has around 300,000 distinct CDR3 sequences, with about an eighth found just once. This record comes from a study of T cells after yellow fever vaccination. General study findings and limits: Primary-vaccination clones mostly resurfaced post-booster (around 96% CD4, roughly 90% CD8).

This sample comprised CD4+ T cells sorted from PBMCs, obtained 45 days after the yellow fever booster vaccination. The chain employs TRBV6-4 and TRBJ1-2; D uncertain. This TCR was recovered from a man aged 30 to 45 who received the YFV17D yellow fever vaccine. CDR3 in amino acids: CASIRFYGYTF. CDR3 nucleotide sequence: TGTGCCAGCATACGATTCTATGGCTACACCTTC.